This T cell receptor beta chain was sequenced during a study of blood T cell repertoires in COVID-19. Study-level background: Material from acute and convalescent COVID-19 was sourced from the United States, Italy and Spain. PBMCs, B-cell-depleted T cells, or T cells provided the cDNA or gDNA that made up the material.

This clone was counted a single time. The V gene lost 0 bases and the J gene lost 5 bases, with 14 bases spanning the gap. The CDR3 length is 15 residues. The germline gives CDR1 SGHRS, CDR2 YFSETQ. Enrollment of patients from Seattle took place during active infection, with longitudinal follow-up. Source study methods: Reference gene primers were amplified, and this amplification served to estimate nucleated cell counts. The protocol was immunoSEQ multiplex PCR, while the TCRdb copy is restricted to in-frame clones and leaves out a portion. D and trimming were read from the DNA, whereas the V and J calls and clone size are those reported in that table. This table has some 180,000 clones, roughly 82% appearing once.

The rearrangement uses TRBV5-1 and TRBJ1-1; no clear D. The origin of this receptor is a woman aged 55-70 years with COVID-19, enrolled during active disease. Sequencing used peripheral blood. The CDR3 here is CASSLEGSTGTEAFF. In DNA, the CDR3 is TGCGCCAGCAGCTTGGAGGGATCCACGGGGACTGAAGCTTTCTTT.